This T cell receptor (beta chain) stems from a study of cytomegalovirus exposure and HLA in healthy donors. Study-wide results and caveats: In vitro data verified three CMV-associated chains as specific for CMV antigens.

This clone was detected a few times. Its antigen is currently unknown. The CDR3 has 14 residues. Trimming took 6 bases from V and 5 from J, leaving 13 bases between them. Germline V gives CDR1 ENHRY, CDR2 SYGVKD. 60 Vbeta and 13 Jbeta primers were used in PCR. Assay used: immunoSEQ multiplex PCR; TCRdb lists only in-frame clones, some missing. The profile covers 150,000 to 200,000 clones, with approximately 80% appearing a single time and 1.5% to 2% taken by the ten largest. V gene TRBV10-3 combines with J gene TRBJ2-2; maybe TRBD2 (6 bases). The sample taken for sequencing was PBMCs. This receptor was identified in a woman aged 25 to 45 in good health and CMV-seronegative. The CDR3 reads CAIRGTPPTGELFF. The CDR3 nucleotides are TGTGCCATCAGGGGGACTCCCCCAACCGGGGAGCTGTTTTTT.